The 23 T cell receptor beta chains below come from one sample, sequenced in a study of T cells in Graves' hyperthyroidism and ophthalmopathy. Amplification of TCR beta CDR3 regions used RNA as the template. The TCR CDR3 was amplified in a first-round RT-PCR using the HTBI primer set. Each CDR3 protein gets one entry after TCRdb re-called the multiplex PCR reads with MiXCR. The sample includes a few hundred thousand distinct CDR3 sequences, approximately 15% of them seen just once. Sequenced input: blood. The receptors were gathered from a woman aged 18-35 years with Graves' hyperthyroidism that later progressed to Graves' ophthalmopathy.

A word on this clonotype: A much larger clone lies one base from this, so it may be a read error. The rearrangement links TRBV5-1 to TRBJ2-2, with unresolved D. Germline V gene lookup returns CDR1 SGHRS and CDR2 YFSETQ. The V gene lost 0 bases and the J gene lost 1 base, with 7 bases spanning the gap. This CDR3 has 15 amino acids. CDR3 nucleotides: TGCGCCAGCAGCTTGGAGGCAGTGAACACCGGGGAGCTGTTTTTT. Translation gives CASSLEAVNTGELFF. The whole variable domain, filled in from reference TRBV5-1 and TRBJ2-2, reads KAGVTQTPRYLIKTRGQQVTLSCSPISGHRSVSWYQQTPGQGLQFLFEYFSETQRNKGNFPGRFSGRQFSNSRSEMNVSTLELGDSALYLCASSLEAVNTGELFFGEGSRLTVL.

The gene calls are TRBV20-1 and TRBJ2-3, with 8 bases aligning to TRBD2. The V gene's germline CDR1 is DFQATT and CDR2 SNEGSKA (reference sequence). The CDR3 consists of 16 residues. V gave up 5 bases and J gave up 2 bases; unmatched junction bases: 12. This CDR3 is CSAGPLAGSVTDTQYF. The CDR3, as DNA: TGCAGTGCTGGCCCCTTAGCGGGAAGTGTCACAGATACGCAGTATTTT.

This clonotype was recorded a few times. The chain joins TRBV20-1 to TRBJ1-2, with D tentatively TRBD1 (6 bases). The CDR3 is made up of 13 amino acids. Germline CDR1 and CDR2: DFQATT and SNEGSKA (reference sequence). The V end lost 0 bases, the J end lost 2 bases, and 7 bases lay between the germline ends. This chain's CDR3 is CSAREGGNYGYTF. The DNA for the CDR3 is TGCAGTGCTAGAGAGGGGGGCAACTATGGCTACACCTTC.

This clonotype was seen a few times. The rearrangement links TRBV6-1 to TRBJ1-5; the D gene is possibly TRBD1 (6 bases). Trimming took 3 bases from V and 7 from J, leaving 10 bases between them. This CDR3 is built from 13 residues. Per the germline V gene, CDR1 is MNHNS and CDR2 is SASEGT. The CDR3 nucleotides are TGTGCCAGCAGTGATTCTACAGGGCAGCCCCAGCATTTT. This codes for CASSDSTGQPQHF.

This clonotype was seen many times. The rearrangement links TRBV6-1 to TRBJ2-7, with D possibly matching TRBD2 (6 bases). V lost 8 bases and J 2 bases, leaving 13 bases between the germline ends. The CDR3 runs 13 residues. The germline V gene encodes CDR1 MNHNS and CDR2 SASEGT. For the CDR3, the DNA is TGTGCCAGCGCGGGAATAGCAACCTACGAGCAGTACTTC. Protein product: CASAGIATYEQYF.

The V and J genes are TRBV14 and TRBJ2-1; the D gene is possibly TRBD1 (6 bases). This CDR3 contains 15 residues. Germline-derived CDR1 and CDR2 are SGHDN and FVKESK. Trimming cost V 0 bases and J 8 bases, with 14 bases left between them. The CDR3 DNA sequence: TGTGCCAGCAGCCAAGAATCCGCACAGGGCGATGAGCAGTTCTTC. Protein sequence: CASSQESAQGDEQFF.

This clonotype was counted a few times. This sequence joins TRBV27 and TRBJ1-2, with TRBD1 matching 9 bases. CDR1 MNHEY and CDR2 SMNVEV come from the germline V gene (reference sequence). V gave up 7 bases and J gave up 8 bases; unmatched junction bases: 14. This CDR3 has 15 residues. In DNA, the CDR3 is TGTGCCAGCACTTTTACCACAGGGGGCGCGTGGGGCTACACCTTC. It encodes CASTFTTGGAWGYTF.

Note on this clonotype: This may be a read error, as it is one base from a much larger clone. The chain carries TRBV14 and TRBJ2-1; D is unclear. The CDR3 consists of 11 residues. Germline CDR1 reads SGHDN; CDR2 reads FVKESK. The chain's CDR3 is CASSQGLEQLF. The CDR3 nucleotides are TGTGCCAGCAGCCAAGGACTGGAGCAGCTCTTC.

This clonotype was picked up a small number of times. This chain joins TRBV5-1 and TRBJ2-3; 10 nucleotides agree with TRBD1. Germline V gives CDR1 SGHRS, CDR2 YFSETQ. The CDR3 is 15 residues long. V lost 5 bases, J lost 6 bases, and 9 bases stayed unmatched. CDR3 DNA sequence: TGCGCCAGCAGGCAGGGACAGGGGAGTTCGGATACGCAGTATTTT. Protein: CASRQGQGSSDTQYF.

Many counts were recorded for this clonotype. The V gene is TRBV3-1, the J gene TRBJ2-1; perhaps D is TRBD1 or TRBD2 (5 bases each). This CDR3 is built from 15 residues. CDR1 LGHDT and CDR2 YNNKEL come from the germline V gene (reference sequence). The germline V and J ends were trimmed by 0 bases and 5 bases, with 11 bases remaining between them. CDR3 DNA sequence: TGTGCCAGCAGCCAAGATCTAGCAGGGCACAATGAGCAGTTCTTC. This gives the protein CASSQDLAGHNEQFF.

This clonotype was found many times. The rearrangement uses TRBV6-2 or TRBV6-3 and TRBJ1-2; D is possibly TRBD1 (5 bases). V was trimmed by 2 bases and J by 5 bases, leaving 15 bases between them. The CDR3 totals 15 residues. Germline values: CDR1 MNHEY, CDR2 SVGEGT. In nucleotides, the CDR3 is TGTGCCAGCAGTTACAGCGCCGGGGCCGCGTATGGCTACACCTTC. Translation: CASSYSAGAAYGYTF.

This clonotype was recorded at least ten times. The V gene is TRBV10-1, the J gene TRBJ2-2; D unclear. The CDR3 length is 14 residues. CDR1 is WNHNN and CDR2 is SYGVQD in the germline V gene (reference sequence). V lost 4 bases to trimming and J lost 4 bases, with 10 bases between them. The CDR3 nucleotides are TGCGCCAGCAGTGTTCTTAGGACCACCGGGGAGCTGTTTTTT. Its translation: CASSVLRTTGELFF.

This sequence joins TRBV10-3 and TRBJ2-3, with a tentative D call TRBD2 (6 bases). Trimming removed 6 bases from V and 0 bases from J, with 13 bases in between. This CDR3 spans 15 amino acids. Germline lookup yields CDR1 ENHRY and CDR2 SYGVKD. This CDR3 reads CAISFERVSTDTQYF. The CDR3 region has the DNA TGTGCCATCAGCTTTGAGCGGGTGAGCACAGATACGCAGTATTTT.

This clonotype was picked up many times. The gene calls are TRBV7-9 and TRBJ1-4, with 9 bases fitting TRBD1. CDR3 length equals 15 residues. Germline loops: CDR1 SEHNR, CDR2 FQNEAQ (reference sequence). The junction had 9 bases not matched to a gene; V was cut back by 5 bases and J by 8 bases. The DNA of the CDR3 is TGTGCCAGCAGCCCGGGGGACAGGGAAAGCGAAAAACTGTTTTTT. Amino acids: CASSPGDRESEKLFF.

This clonotype was recorded many times. The J gene is TRBJ1-6, the V gene TRBV3-1; D remains unclear. Trimming shortened V by 4 bases and J by 5 bases, and 12 bases separated the two germline ends. The CDR3 length is 15 residues. Germline values: CDR1 LGHDT, CDR2 YNNKEL (reference sequence). The CDR3 region has the DNA TGTGCCAGCAGCCTTAACGGCAGAAATAATTCACCCCTCCACTTT. This translates into CASSLNGRNNSPLHF.

J is TRBJ1-2 and V is TRBV10-3; no firm D call. The CDR3 totals 13 residues. Germline CDR1 reads ENHRY; CDR2 reads SYGVKD. V was shortened by 2 bases and J by 5 bases, with 9 bases between the two germline ends. The DNA of the CDR3 is TGTGCCATCAGTGAGGCGACTGCGTATGGCTACACCTTC. Its protein is CAISEATAYGYTF.

In its sample, this clonotype was seen many times. J is TRBJ2-4 and V is TRBV6-1; TRBD1 is a possible D gene (7 bases). The CDR3 loop spans 14 amino acids. Trimming took 6 bases from V and 4 from J, leaving 13 bases between them. Germline-derived CDR1 and CDR2 are MNHNS and SASEGT. The CDR3 DNA reads as TGTGCCAGCAGGGCGGGACAGAGAAAAAACATTCAGTACTTC. Protein sequence: CASRAGQRKNIQYF.

This clonotype came up a few times. The rearrangement joins TRBV4-1 to TRBJ2-3; 15 bases are a match to TRBD2. The ends lost 0 bases at V and 3 bases at J; junction bases unmatched: 1. The germline V gene has CDR1 MGHRA and CDR2 YSYEKL. The CDR3 sequence is 17 residues long. Here the CDR3 reads CASSQEGTSGRTDTQYF. CDR3 DNA sequence: TGCGCCAGCAGCCAAGAAGGGACTAGCGGGAGGACAGATACGCAGTATTTT.

In this sample, this clonotype turned up a few times. The DNA for the CDR3 is TGTGCCAGCAGCTCCCCGGACAGGGAGGAAGGCCAGTTCTTC. This codes for CASSSPDREEGQFF. The rearrangement uses TRBV7-9 and TRBJ2-1; 8 positions agree with TRBD1. V dropped 4 bases and J dropped 13; count of bases not matched to a gene: 12. Germline V gives CDR1 SEHNR, CDR2 FQNEAQ (reference sequence). This CDR3 is built from 14 residues.

This clonotype was picked up many times. The rearrangement uses TRBV28 and TRBJ2-7, with 13 positions matching TRBD2. V shed 5 bases, J shed 4 bases, and the junction held 11 bases outside the gene matches. CDR1 is MDHEN, CDR2 SYDVKM, per germline. This CDR3 contains 17 residues. The CDR3 here is CASSAYTGTSGNYEQYF. The CDR3, as DNA: TGTGCCAGCAGTGCATATACCGGGACTAGCGGGAATTACGAGCAGTACTTC.

This clonotype was observed a few times. This chain links TRBV28 with TRBJ2-7; 10 bases agree with TRBD2. CDR3 length: 17 residues. Germline V gene data show CDR1 as MDHEN and CDR2 as SYDVKM. Trimming took 5 bases from V and 0 from J; bases not matched to a gene: 10. In nucleotides, the CDR3 is TGTGCCAGCAGTGCAGACGGACTAGCGGTGAGCTCCTACGAGCAGTACTTC. Protein product: CASSADGLAVSSYEQYF. The entire variable domain, with the rest obtained from reference TRBV28 and TRBJ2-7, is as follows: DVKVTQSSRYLVKRTGEKVFLECVQDMDHENMFWYRQDPGLGLRLIYFSYDVKMKEKGDIPEGYSVSREKKERFSLILESASTNQTSMYLCASSADGLAVSSYEQYFGPGTRLTVT.

The rearrangement joins TRBV3-2 to TRBJ2-6; TRBD1 was called by the table and not checked on the DNA. TRBV3-2 is a recognized pseudogene. The CDR3 has 16 amino acids. CDR3 sequence: CASSQGEGGGANVLTF. The CDR3 DNA follows: TGTGCCAGCAGCCAAGGGGAAGGGGGTGGGGCCAACGTCCTGACTTTC.

This clonotype was picked up a small number of times. The J gene is TRBJ2-7, the V gene TRBV6-6; TRBD2 matches at 14 bases. The CDR3 totals 18 residues. Trimming removed 2 bases from V and 0 bases from J; junction bases left unmatched: 6. Germline loops: CDR1 MNHNY, CDR2 SVGAGI (reference sequence). The CDR3 DNA sequence: TGTGCCAGCAGTTACACCACCGGGACTAGCGGGGGCTCCTACGAGCAGTACTTC. The encoded protein is CASSYTTGTSGGSYEQYF.